The rows below give T cell receptor beta chains drawn from one sample of a study of T cell responses to AZD1222 COVID-19 vaccine. The assay was immunoSEQ multiplex PCR, and TCRdb's table has in-frame clones only and misses some. This sample has approximately 98,000 clones, with roughly 86% found just once. The material sequenced was peripheral blood, taken on day 0 of AZD1222 vaccination. These receptors were obtained from an adult in good health. The CDR3 runs from the conserved cysteine through the conserved F or W. A D gene is named only where the DNA matches it firmly. Not every row has a clone size; where given, it reads once, few, many or a size class.

cdr3_nt: TGTGCCAGCAGCTCTGGCACAAACTATGGCTACACCTTC; cdr3_aa: CASSSGTNYGYTF; d_call: -; clone_size: -; j_call: TRBJ1-2; v_call: TRBV12-3/TRBV12-4
cdr3_nt: TGTGCCAGCAGCCAATGGACAGGTACCTACGAGCAGTACTTC; cdr3_aa: CASSQWTGTYEQYF; d_call: TRBD1; clone_size: -; j_call: TRBJ2-7; v_call: TRBV3-1/TRBV3-2
cdr3_nt: TGTGCCATCAGCCCAGGGACAGCTCTGCGTAATTCACCCCTCCACTTT; cdr3_aa: CAISPGTALRNSPLHF; d_call: TRBD1; clone_size: -; j_call: TRBJ1-6; v_call: TRBV10-3
cdr3_nt: TGTGCCAGCAGCGAAAACAGTTTCGCCACAGATACGCAGTATTTT; cdr3_aa: CASSENSFATDTQYF; d_call: -; clone_size: once; j_call: TRBJ2-3; v_call: TRBV9
cdr3_nt: TGTGCCAGCAGTTACGTTGCGGGGGGACGCTCCTACAATGAGCAGTTCTTC; cdr3_aa: CASSYVAGGRSYNEQFF; d_call: TRBD2; clone_size: -; j_call: TRBJ2-1; v_call: TRBV6-2/TRBV6-3
cdr3_nt: TGTGCCAGCAGCGTAGGGGGACAGGGTAATAGGCAGTACTTC; cdr3_aa: CASSVGGQGNRQYF; d_call: TRBD1; clone_size: -; j_call: TRBJ2-7; v_call: TRBV9
cdr3_nt: TGTGCCAGCAGTAGCCAGGGCAGCACAGATACGCAGTATTTT; cdr3_aa: CASSSQGSTDTQYF; d_call: -; clone_size: once; j_call: TRBJ2-3; v_call: TRBV28
cdr3_nt: TGTGCCAGCAGTGTTCACGGGGCAGGGTACGAGCAGTACTTC; cdr3_aa: CASSVHGAGYEQYF; d_call: -; clone_size: once; j_call: TRBJ2-7; v_call: TRBV2
cdr3_nt: TGTGCCAGCAGTGAAGCTCGGGGCTTTGGCCTCTACGAGCAGTACTTC; cdr3_aa: CASSEARGFGLYEQYF; d_call: -; clone_size: -; j_call: TRBJ2-7; v_call: TRBV6-1
cdr3_nt: TGTGCCAGCAGCTTAAAGGGACCGGGTGAAAAACTGTTTTTT; cdr3_aa: CASSLKGPGEKLFF; d_call: -; clone_size: -; j_call: TRBJ1-4; v_call: TRBV5-4
cdr3_nt: TGTGCCAGCAGCCAAGCCATGACTAGCGGGGGAGACAATGAGCAGTTCTTC; cdr3_aa: CASSQAMTSGGDNEQFF; d_call: TRBD2; clone_size: -; j_call: TRBJ2-1; v_call: TRBV3-1/TRBV3-2
cdr3_nt: TGCGCCAGCAGTGACTGGCGGGGGGGGAACAATGAGCAGTTCTTC; cdr3_aa: CASSDWRGGNNEQFF; d_call: TRBD2; clone_size: -; j_call: TRBJ2-1; v_call: TRBV10-2
cdr3_nt: TGCACCAGCAGCCAAGATTGGGAGGACAGGGGTGGCTACACCTTC; cdr3_aa: CTSSQDWEDRGGYTF; d_call: -; clone_size: -; j_call: TRBJ1-2; v_call: TRBV1
cdr3_nt: TGTGCCAGCAGTTTGATCCCCACAATCTACGAGCAGTACTTC; cdr3_aa: CASSLIPTIYEQYF; d_call: -; clone_size: -; j_call: TRBJ2-7; v_call: TRBV28
cdr3_nt: TGTGCCTGGGACCTGGGGGGGAGCTCCTATAATTCACCCCTCCACTTT; cdr3_aa: CAWDLGGSSYNSPLHF; d_call: -; clone_size: -; j_call: TRBJ1-6; v_call: TRBV30
cdr3_nt: TGCGCCAGCAGTGGGCAGGGAGTGTACGCAGATACGCAGTATTTT; cdr3_aa: CASSGQGVYADTQYF; d_call: -; clone_size: -; j_call: TRBJ2-3; v_call: TRBV10-2
cdr3_nt: TGTGCCAGCAGCCATAGCAATCAGCCCCAGCATTTT; cdr3_aa: CASSHSNQPQHF; d_call: -; clone_size: -; j_call: TRBJ1-5; v_call: TRBV28
cdr3_nt: TGTGCCAGCAGCCCCGAGCGGGGGAACACCGGGGAGCTGTTTTTT; cdr3_aa: CASSPERGNTGELFF; d_call: TRBD2; clone_size: -; j_call: TRBJ2-2; v_call: TRBV7-8
cdr3_nt: TGTGCCACGGGAGGGGACCCGGCGAGGGAAAAACTGTTTTTT; cdr3_aa: CATGGDPAREKLFF; d_call: -; clone_size: -; j_call: TRBJ1-4; v_call: TRBV28
cdr3_nt: TGTGCCAGCAGCCCGGTCGGGGACGGCTACACCTTC; cdr3_aa: CASSPVGDGYTF; d_call: -; clone_size: -; j_call: TRBJ1-2; v_call: TRBV28
cdr3_nt: TGTGCCAGCAGTGCGACGGGGAGGGATGCTTTCTTT; cdr3_aa: CASSATGRDAFF; d_call: -; clone_size: -; j_call: TRBJ1-1; v_call: TRBV6-1
cdr3_nt: TGTGCCAGCAGTGGACAGCATAATCAGCCCCAGCATTTT; cdr3_aa: CASSGQHNQPQHF; d_call: -; clone_size: -; j_call: TRBJ1-5; v_call: TRBV12-3/TRBV12-4
cdr3_nt: TGTGCCAGCAGTGAGACCTCTAGGGATCAGCCCCAGCATTTT; cdr3_aa: CASSETSRDQPQHF; d_call: -; clone_size: few; j_call: TRBJ1-5; v_call: TRBV2
cdr3_nt: TGTGCCAGCAGCTCCCGACTAGATTTCACAGATACGCAGTATTTT; cdr3_aa: CASSSRLDFTDTQYF; d_call: -; clone_size: -; j_call: TRBJ2-3; v_call: TRBV7-2
cdr3_nt: TGTGCCAGCAGTTTTCAGGAACGAGGTGGCTACACCTTC; cdr3_aa: CASSFQERGGYTF; d_call: -; clone_size: once; j_call: TRBJ1-2; v_call: TRBV28